A selection of T cell receptor beta chains follows, all from one sample in a study of cytomegalovirus exposure and HLA in healthy donors. Sequencing used immunoSEQ multiplex PCR; TCRdb keeps in-frame clones, though not all of them. Among about 130,000 clones, nearly 90% were seen once, and the ten largest hold about 3.7%. Source material: PBMCs. The receptors come from a young man in good health and CMV-seronegative. The CDR3 runs from the conserved cysteine through the conserved F or W. The D gene is left open where the match is weak. Size values are once, few and many counts, or a class for expanded clones, and some rows have none.

v_call: TRBV5-1
clone_size: NA
d_call: NA
j_call: TRBJ2-3
cdr3_aa: CASSQLGGTADTQYF
cdr3_nt: TGCGCCAGCAGCCAACTTGGGGGGACGGCGGATACGCAGTATTTT

v_call: TRBV4-3
clone_size: NA
d_call: NA
j_call: TRBJ1-4
cdr3_aa: CASSQDLRQGSEKLFF
cdr3_nt: TGCGCCAGCAGCCAAGATCTCAGGCAGGGATCGGAGAAACTGTTTTTT

v_call: TRBV5-1
clone_size: NA
d_call: NA
j_call: TRBJ1-2
cdr3_aa: CASSRPQGDYGYTF
cdr3_nt: TGCGCCAGCAGCCGCCCCCAAGGAGACTATGGCTACACCTTC

v_call: TRBV5-1
clone_size: NA
d_call: TRBD1
j_call: TRBJ2-1
cdr3_aa: CASSKRTGVMNEQFF
cdr3_nt: TGCGCCAGCAGCAAAAGGACAGGGGTGATGAATGAGCAGTTCTTC

v_call: TRBV28
clone_size: NA
d_call: TRBD1
j_call: TRBJ1-5
cdr3_aa: CASSSSGQGVQPQHF
cdr3_nt: TGTGCCAGCAGTTCCTCCGGACAGGGTGTACAGCCCCAGCATTTT

v_call: TRBV6-5
clone_size: NA
d_call: NA
j_call: TRBJ2-3
cdr3_aa: CASTRSGSTDTQYF
cdr3_nt: TGTGCCAGCACCCGTTCCGGGAGCACAGATACGCAGTATTTT

v_call: TRBV6-1
clone_size: NA
d_call: TRBD1
j_call: TRBJ2-5
cdr3_aa: CASTLTTGGTETQYF
cdr3_nt: TGTGCCAGCACCCTTACGACAGGGGGCACGGAGACCCAGTACTTC

v_call: TRBV19
clone_size: NA
d_call: TRBD1
j_call: TRBJ1-5
cdr3_aa: CASSIATFRGNQPQHF
cdr3_nt: TGTGCCAGTAGTATCGCCACTTTCAGGGGGAACCAGCCCCAGCATTTT

v_call: TRBV5-1
clone_size: NA
d_call: NA
j_call: TRBJ1-1
cdr3_aa: CASSLGEDTEAFF
cdr3_nt: TGCGCCAGCAGCTTGGGGGAGGACACTGAAGCTTTCTTT

v_call: TRBV10-1
clone_size: NA
d_call: TRBD2
j_call: TRBJ2-1
cdr3_aa: CASRERVGLAGGSEQFF
cdr3_nt: TGCGCCAGCAGAGAGCGGGTCGGACTAGCGGGGGGGAGTGAGCAGTTCTTC

v_call: TRBV10-3
clone_size: once
d_call: NA
j_call: TRBJ1-1
cdr3_aa: CAIREGRGEAFF
cdr3_nt: TGTGCCATCAGGGAGGGCCGGGGAGAAGCTTTCTTT

v_call: TRBV2
clone_size: NA
d_call: TRBD1
j_call: TRBJ2-7
cdr3_aa: CASSEWTGGYEQYF
cdr3_nt: TGTGCCAGCAGTGAGTGGACAGGGGGCTACGAGCAGTACTTC

v_call: TRBV15
clone_size: NA
d_call: TRBD1
j_call: TRBJ1-2
cdr3_aa: CATSRVLTGDYGYTF
cdr3_nt: TGTGCCACCAGCAGAGTTTTGACAGGGGACTATGGCTACACCTTC

v_call: TRBV10-2
clone_size: NA
d_call: NA
j_call: TRBJ2-5
cdr3_aa: CASRPGLQETQYF
cdr3_nt: TGCGCCAGCAGACCGGGACTTCAAGAGACCCAGTACTTC

v_call: TRBV4-2
clone_size: once
d_call: TRBD1
j_call: TRBJ1-1
cdr3_aa: CASSQDGRGLEAFF
cdr3_nt: TGTGCCAGCAGCCAAGATGGCAGGGGGCTTGAAGCTTTCTTT

v_call: TRBV5-6
clone_size: NA
d_call: NA
j_call: TRBJ1-4
cdr3_aa: CASSPLVGVQFF
cdr3_nt: TGTGCCAGCAGCCCGCTCGTCGGTGTCCAGTTTTTT

v_call: TRBV19
clone_size: few
d_call: TRBD2
j_call: TRBJ2-3
cdr3_aa: CASSIVSGGLTNTQYF
cdr3_nt: TGTGCCAGTAGTATAGTCAGCGGGGGACTCACAAATACGCAGTATTTT

v_call: TRBV19
clone_size: NA
d_call: TRBD1
j_call: TRBJ1-5
cdr3_aa: CASSRGQGNQPQHF
cdr3_nt: TGTGCCAGTAGTAGAGGACAGGGCAATCAGCCCCAGCATTTT

v_call: TRBV19
clone_size: NA
d_call: NA
j_call: TRBJ1-1
cdr3_aa: CAISDRPNTEAFF
cdr3_nt: TGTGCCATCTCGGACAGACCGAACACTGAAGCTTTCTTT

v_call: TRBV27
clone_size: NA
d_call: TRBD1
j_call: TRBJ1-1
cdr3_aa: CASSATGPNTEAFF
cdr3_nt: TGTGCCAGCAGTGCGACAGGGCCGAACACTGAAGCTTTCTTT

v_call: TRBV7-9
clone_size: NA
d_call: NA
j_call: TRBJ1-5
cdr3_aa: CASSPGGGQPQHF
cdr3_nt: TGTGCCAGCAGCCCCGGCGGGGGTCAGCCCCAGCATTTT

v_call: TRBV6-6
clone_size: NA
d_call: NA
j_call: TRBJ2-1
cdr3_aa: CASSLGGGLEQFF
cdr3_nt: TGTGCCAGCAGCCTAGGGGGGGGCCTTGAGCAGTTCTTC

v_call: TRBV29-1
clone_size: NA
d_call: TRBD2
j_call: TRBJ2-5
cdr3_aa: CSVLAGDGETQYF
cdr3_nt: TGCAGCGTCTTAGCGGGGGATGGAGAGACCCAGTACTTC

v_call: TRBV7-6
clone_size: NA
d_call: NA
j_call: TRBJ2-5
cdr3_aa: CASSLWGTQETQYF
cdr3_nt: TGTGCCAGCAGCTTATGGGGCACCCAAGAGACCCAGTACTTC

v_call: TRBV6-5
clone_size: NA
d_call: NA
j_call: TRBJ1-1
cdr3_aa: CASSYQLNTEAFF
cdr3_nt: TGTGCCAGCAGTTATCAGTTGAACACTGAAGCTTTCTTT

v_call: TRBV27
clone_size: NA
d_call: TRBD1
j_call: TRBJ2-7
cdr3_aa: CASSLTGTGNYEQYF
cdr3_nt: TGTGCCAGCAGTTTAACCGGGACAGGGAACTACGAGCAGTACTTC

v_call: TRBV4-3
clone_size: NA
d_call: TRBD1
j_call: TRBJ2-2
cdr3_aa: CASSRPGQGQTGELFF
cdr3_nt: TGCGCCAGCAGCCGCCCGGGACAGGGGCAGACCGGGGAGCTGTTTTTT

v_call: TRBV6-1
clone_size: NA
d_call: NA
j_call: TRBJ1-3
cdr3_aa: CASSAGVENTIYF
cdr3_nt: TGTGCCAGCAGTGCAGGGGTCGAAAACACCATATATTTT

v_call: TRBV29-1
clone_size: NA
d_call: NA
j_call: TRBJ2-7
cdr3_aa: CSVEGRTYEQYF
cdr3_nt: TGCAGCGTTGAAGGCAGAACCTACGAGCAGTACTTC

v_call: TRBV5-1
clone_size: once
d_call: TRBD1
j_call: TRBJ2-7
cdr3_aa: CASSPGQGAYEQYF
cdr3_nt: TGCGCCAGCAGCCCGGGACAGGGGGCCTACGAGCAGTACTTC

v_call: TRBV9
clone_size: NA
d_call: NA
j_call: TRBJ2-1
cdr3_aa: CASSVDPGNNEQFF
cdr3_nt: TGTGCCAGCAGCGTAGACCCCGGGAACAATGAGCAGTTCTTC

v_call: TRBV7-9
clone_size: NA
d_call: NA
j_call: TRBJ2-7
cdr3_aa: CASSLDYTTYEQYF
cdr3_nt: TGTGCCAGCAGCTTAGATTACACCACCTACGAGCAGTACTTC

v_call: TRBV10-2
clone_size: NA
d_call: TRBD1
j_call: TRBJ1-5
cdr3_aa: CASSDRGQGYQPQHF
cdr3_nt: TGCGCCAGCAGTGATAGGGGACAGGGCTATCAGCCCCAGCATTTT

v_call: TRBV15
clone_size: NA
d_call: TRBD1
j_call: TRBJ1-2
cdr3_aa: CATSRNRGNYGYTF
cdr3_nt: TGTGCCACCAGCCGAAACAGGGGTAACTATGGCTACACCTTC

v_call: TRBV9
clone_size: NA
d_call: NA
j_call: TRBJ1-3
cdr3_aa: CASSRDRPSGNTIYF
cdr3_nt: TGTGCCAGCAGCCGAGACAGGCCCTCTGGAAACACCATATATTTT

v_call: TRBV19
clone_size: few
d_call: TRBD1
j_call: TRBJ1-5
cdr3_aa: CASSSQGVRQPQHF
cdr3_nt: TGTGCCAGTAGTTCACAGGGGGTCCGGCAGCCCCAGCATTTT

v_call: TRBV11-3
clone_size: NA
d_call: NA
j_call: TRBJ2-1
cdr3_aa: CASSLDARGRGIIPYNEQFF
cdr3_nt: TGTGCCAGCAGCTTAGATGCGCGGGGACGAGGCATAATTCCCTACAATGAGCAGTTCTTC

v_call: TRBV5-1
clone_size: once
d_call: TRBD2
j_call: TRBJ2-1
cdr3_aa: CASSWTSGAGNEQFF
cdr3_nt: TGCGCCAGCTCCTGGACTAGCGGGGCAGGTAATGAGCAGTTCTTC

v_call: TRBV6-1
clone_size: once
d_call: NA
j_call: TRBJ2-1
cdr3_aa: CASSNFLGQTVEQFF
cdr3_nt: TGTGCCAGCAGTAACTTCCTTGGACAGACCGTCGAGCAGTTCTTC

v_call: TRBV7-9
clone_size: NA
d_call: TRBD1
j_call: TRBJ2-1
cdr3_aa: CASNPGGPNSYNEQFF
cdr3_nt: TGTGCCAGCAACCCAGGGGGACCGAACTCCTACAATGAGCAGTTCTTC

v_call: TRBV4-1
clone_size: NA
d_call: NA
j_call: TRBJ2-2
cdr3_aa: CASSQDRNTGELFF
cdr3_nt: TGCGCCAGCAGCCAGGACAGGAACACCGGGGAGCTGTTTTTT

v_call: TRBV10-3
clone_size: NA
d_call: NA
j_call: TRBJ1-1
cdr3_aa: CAISGTLNTEAFF
cdr3_nt: TGTGCCATCAGTGGGACACTGAACACTGAAGCTTTCTTT

v_call: TRBV6-5
clone_size: NA
d_call: TRBD1
j_call: TRBJ1-5
cdr3_aa: CASSPRTGEDQPQHF
cdr3_nt: TGTGCCAGCAGTCCACGGACAGGTGAGGATCAGCCCCAGCATTTT

v_call: TRBV29-1
clone_size: NA
d_call: NA
j_call: TRBJ2-7
cdr3_aa: CSVAGTTYEQYF
cdr3_nt: TGCAGCGTTGCTGGGACAACCTACGAGCAGTACTTC

v_call: TRBV29-1
clone_size: NA
d_call: TRBD1
j_call: TRBJ1-1
cdr3_aa: CSAPSRDRATEAFF
cdr3_nt: TGCAGCGCCCCGTCCCGGGACAGGGCCACTGAAGCTTTCTTT

v_call: TRBV6-1
clone_size: NA
d_call: NA
j_call: TRBJ2-7
cdr3_aa: CASSEVRGGEQYF
cdr3_nt: TGTGCCAGCAGTGAAGTACGGGGTGGCGAGCAGTACTTC

v_call: TRBV4-3
clone_size: NA
d_call: TRBD2
j_call: TRBJ2-7
cdr3_aa: CASSQLGGGVYEQYF
cdr3_nt: TGCGCCAGCAGCCAGTTGGGTGGGGGGGTTTACGAGCAGTACTTC

v_call: TRBV7-8
clone_size: NA
d_call: TRBD2
j_call: TRBJ2-3
cdr3_aa: CASSLGLAVTDTQYF
cdr3_nt: TGTGCCAGCAGCTTAGGGCTAGCGGTCACAGATACGCAGTATTTT

v_call: TRBV19
clone_size: few
d_call: TRBD1
j_call: TRBJ1-1
cdr3_aa: CASSRGDAEAFF
cdr3_nt: TGTGCCAGTAGCAGGGGGGACGCTGAAGCTTTCTTT

v_call: TRBV19
clone_size: NA
d_call: TRBD1
j_call: TRBJ1-1
cdr3_aa: CASSSTGGTEAFF
cdr3_nt: TGTGCCAGTAGCTCGACAGGGGGGACTGAAGCTTTCTTT

v_call: TRBV7-2
clone_size: NA
d_call: NA
j_call: TRBJ1-1
cdr3_aa: CASSFGSVWGRTEAFF
cdr3_nt: TGTGCCAGCAGCTTTGGTTCCGTCTGGGGCCGCACTGAAGCTTTCTTT

v_call: TRBV2
clone_size: NA
d_call: NA
j_call: TRBJ2-5
cdr3_aa: CASLGVVGETQYF
cdr3_nt: TGTGCCAGCCTCGGGGTCGTAGGGGAGACCCAGTACTTC

v_call: TRBV27
clone_size: NA
d_call: TRBD1
j_call: TRBJ2-1
cdr3_aa: CASSFGTEINEQFF
cdr3_nt: TGTGCCAGCAGTTTCGGGACAGAAATCAATGAGCAGTTCTTC

v_call: TRBV4-3
clone_size: NA
d_call: NA
j_call: TRBJ1-3
cdr3_aa: CASSQDRDKRPGNTIYF
cdr3_nt: TGCGCCAGCAGCCAAGATCGAGACAAACGACCTGGAAACACCATATATTTT

v_call: TRBV11-2
clone_size: NA
d_call: TRBD1
j_call: TRBJ1-5
cdr3_aa: CASSFGQGTQPQHF
cdr3_nt: TGTGCCAGCAGCTTCGGACAGGGGACTCAGCCCCAGCATTTT

v_call: TRBV7-8
clone_size: NA
d_call: NA
j_call: TRBJ2-5
cdr3_aa: CASSPSALWRETQYF
cdr3_nt: TGTGCCAGCAGCCCTAGCGCCCTATGGCGAGAGACCCAGTACTTC

v_call: TRBV9
clone_size: NA
d_call: NA
j_call: TRBJ2-7
cdr3_aa: CASSVYRGYEQYF
cdr3_nt: TGTGCCAGCAGCGTATACCGGGGGTACGAGCAGTACTTC